The 26 T cell receptor beta chains presented below share a single source sample, sequenced in a study of read filtering for tumor transcriptome and immune sequencing. From 350 to 500 ng of RNA, a library with molecular barcoded alpha/delta and beta/gamma adaptors was made. Each CDR3 protein is one row after TCRdb ran MiXCR on the reads. The repertoire holds approximately 62,000 distinct CDR3 sequences, with approximately 19% as singletons. The sequencing sample was made of a population of CD138-negative cells sorted from bone marrow. Receptors were obtained from a donor at least 40 years old with multiple myeloma.

The chain combines TRBV5-4 with TRBJ2-3, with TRBD2 matching 9 bases. This CDR3 contains 15 residues. J gave up 3 bases and V 4 bases, and 6 bases lay outside the gene matches. Germline CDR1 and CDR2: SGHNT and YYREEE (reference sequence). As DNA, the CDR3 is TGTGCCAGCAGCCGAGCGGGAGGAGGGACAGATACGCAGTATTTT. It is translated as CASSRAGGGTDTQYF.

This chain connects TRBV3-1 to TRBJ2-1; perhaps D is TRBD1 or TRBD2 (5 bases each). The CDR3 totals 15 residues. Trimming took 4 bases from V and 7 from J, leaving 17 bases between them. Germline-derived CDR1 and CDR2 are LGHDT and YNNKEL (reference sequence). For the CDR3, the DNA is TGTGCCAGCAGCCCGGGACCATCCTCTCGGAATGAGCAGTTCTTC. Translating it yields CASSPGPSSRNEQFF.

This clonotype occurred many times. The chain combines TRBV6-6 with TRBJ1-5; D is uncertain. The CDR3 runs to 15 residues. Germline V gives CDR1 MNHNY, CDR2 SVGAGI (reference sequence). The V end was cut by 2 bases, the J end by 7 bases, with 15 bases between. CDR3 region: CASSYHPWPTQPQHF. The CDR3 DNA reads TGTGCCAGCAGTTACCACCCGTGGCCGACACAGCCCCAGCATTTT.

This clonotype was seen repeatedly, ten times or more. The genes are TRBV5-1 and TRBJ2-1; D perhaps matches TRBD2 (7 bases). Germline V gene sequence: CDR1 SGHRS, CDR2 YFSETQ. This CDR3 region has 16 residues. With 0 bases removed from V and 1 base from J, the gap between germline ends came to 11 bases. DNA for the CDR3: TGCGCCAGCAGCTTGGACGCGGGGGCTTCCTACAATGAGCAGTTCTTC. This gives the protein CASSLDAGASYNEQFF.

For this clonotype: A much larger clone differs by one base, so this may be a read error. No conserved phenylalanine or tryptophan is present at the end of the CDR3, so a read error is the likely explanation. The rearrangement joins TRBV5-1 to TRBJ2-1, with D uncertain. Trimming removed 0 bases at V and 7 bases at J, with 11 bases between. The CDR3 is 14 residues long. Germline lookup yields CDR1 SGHRS and CDR2 YFSETQ. For the CDR3, the DNA is TGCGCCAGCAGCTTGGAATTGGGAACTAATGAGCAGTTCCTC. This sequence encodes CASSLELGTNEQFL.

This clonotype was observed at least ten times. The chain couples TRBV10-3 to TRBJ2-1, with D perhaps TRBD2 (5 bases). V lost 7 bases and J lost 9, with 16 bases in between. The CDR3 is made up of 13 amino acids. The germline gives CDR1 ENHRY, CDR2 SYGVKD. CDR3 in amino acids: CAITEGRVREQFF. Here the CDR3 DNA reads TGTGCCATCACCGAGGGTAGGGTCCGTGAGCAGTTCTTC.

This clonotype was observed at least ten times. The J gene is TRBJ2-5, the V gene TRBV19, with D unresolved. This CDR3 has 14 amino acids. From germline, CDR1 is LNHDA and CDR2 SQIVND (reference sequence). With 5 bases removed from V and 3 bases from J, the gap between germline ends came to 13 bases. This chain's CDR3 is CASSPVDQEETQYF. As DNA, the CDR3 is TGTGCCAGTAGTCCAGTGGACCAGGAAGAGACCCAGTACTTC.

The sample holds a few counts of this clonotype. J is TRBJ2-5 and V is TRBV29-1; no clear D. This CDR3 has 15 residues. CDR1 is SQVTM, CDR2 ANQGSEA, per germline. V gave up 3 bases and J gave up 5 bases, with 19 bases separating them. The CDR3 reads CSVEGKRPDPETQYF. DNA for the CDR3: TGCAGCGTTGAGGGGAAGCGCCCGGACCCGGAGACCCAGTACTTC.

This clonotype has a single count. Possible read error: a much larger clone is one base away. The chain couples TRBV28 to TRBJ1-2; D gene ambiguous. V lost 5 bases and J 6 bases, leaving 19 bases between the germline ends. CDR3 length: 15 residues. Germline V CDR1 and CDR2: MDHEN, SYDVKM. CDR3 residues: CASSQTDGVRHGYTF. The CDR3 nucleotides are TGTGCCAGCAGTCAAACCGACGGGGTTCGGCATGGCTACACCTTC.

This clonotype was seen a few times. This chain connects TRBV19 to TRBJ2-5, with D possibly being TRBD1 (5 bases). Germline V gene sequence: CDR1 LNHDA, CDR2 SQIVND (reference sequence). Trimming stripped 3 bases from V and 7 bases from J, with 12 bases between. CDR3 length: 13 amino acids. DNA for the CDR3: TGTGCCAGTAGTATCACAGGCCTAGGGACCCAGTACTTC. Translated, it gives CASSITGLGTQYF.

This clonotype has a single count. V is TRBV20-1 and J is TRBJ2-2; D gene ambiguous. Per the germline V gene, CDR1 is DFQATT and CDR2 is SNEGSKA (reference sequence). V was clipped by 0 bases and J by 9 bases, with 17 bases between them. The CDR3 sequence is 15 residues long. The CDR3 DNA is TGCAGTGCTAGAGATGACCAAGCTCTCATCCGGGAGCTGTTTTTT. It codes for CSARDDQALIRELFF.

This clonotype was seen ten or more times. The gene calls are TRBV5-1 and TRBJ2-3, with a weak D call TRBD1 (5 bases). V was shortened by 2 bases and J by 0 bases, with 10 bases between the two germline ends. CDR1 is SGHRS, CDR2 YFSETQ, per germline. This CDR3 has 15 amino acids. The CDR3 protein is CASSLSGISTDTQYF. The CDR3 DNA follows: TGCGCCAGCAGCTTATCAGGGATTAGCACAGATACGCAGTATTTT.

This chain connects TRBV28 to TRBJ2-1; a possible D gene is TRBD2 (6 bases). Trimming stripped 4 bases from V and 9 bases from J, with 22 bases between. Per germline, CDR1 MDHEN and CDR2 SYDVKM. CDR3 length equals 16 residues. DNA for the CDR3: TGTGCCAGCAGTTCGCCACTAGTCCGGTTAGCGGCTGAGCAGTTCTTC. Translated: CASSSPLVRLAAEQFF.

This clonotype was seen at least ten times. The V and J genes are TRBV5-1 and TRBJ1-1, with 7 bases aligning to TRBD1. This CDR3 has 15 amino acids. V trimming: 0 bases; J trimming: 3 bases; junction bases outside the gene matches: 5. Germline V CDR1 and CDR2: SGHRS, YFSETQ. CDR3 DNA: TGCGCCAGCAGCTTGGAAGGGGGCGGAGACACTGAAGCTTTCTTT. Its protein product is CASSLEGGGDTEAFF. Together with reference TRBV5-1 and TRBJ1-1, the CDR3 gives the full variable domain: KAGVTQTPRYLIKTRGQQVTLSCSPISGHRSVSWYQQTPGQGLQFLFEYFSETQRNKGNFPGRFSGRQFSNSRSEMNVSTLELGDSALYLCASSLEGGGDTEAFFGQGTRLTVV.

The V and J genes are TRBV6-2 or TRBV6-3 and TRBJ2-1; D remains unclear. The CDR3 has 13 amino acids. Trimming took 1 base from V and 3 from J, leaving 4 bases between them. Germline-derived CDR1 and CDR2 are MNHEY and SVGEGT. DNA for the CDR3: TGTGCCAGCAGTTACTATAGCTACAATGAGCAGTTCTTC. Translating gives CASSYYSYNEQFF.

This clonotype was observed at least ten times. The V gene is TRBV19, the J gene TRBJ1-1; D call uncertain. The CDR3 runs to 13 residues. Trimming removed 2 bases from V and 1 base from J, with 5 bases in between. Germline V gene sequence: CDR1 LNHDA, CDR2 SQIVND (reference sequence). CDR3 in amino acids: CASSITANTEAFF. The CDR3, as DNA: TGTGCCAGTAGTATAACAGCGAACACTGAAGCTTTCTTT.

The chain links TRBV5-4 to TRBJ2-3; TRBD2 matches at 9 bases. The CDR3 covers 17 residues. Germline V gene data show CDR1 as SGHNT and CDR2 as YYREEE (reference sequence). V shed 3 bases and J 8 bases; nucleotides not matched to a gene: 16. The CDR3 spells CASSSLLAGGRDPTQYF. In DNA, the CDR3 is TGTGCCAGCAGCTCCCTACTAGCCGGCGGGAGGGACCCTACGCAGTATTTT.

This clonotype was counted between two and nine times. A much larger clone lies one base from this, so it may be a read error. The CDR3 region is CAWSTRSGTEAFF. The DNA for the CDR3 is TGTGCCTGGTCTACGCGGAGTGGGACTGAAGCTTTCTTT. The rearrangement joins TRBV30 to TRBJ1-1; the D is unclear. V was clipped by 5 bases and J by 5 bases, with 15 bases between them. CDR3 length: 13 residues. In germline, CDR1 is GTSNPN, CDR2 SVGIG (reference sequence). Full variable domain (rest looked up from reference TRBV30 and TRBJ1-1): SQTIHQWPATLVQPVGSPLSLECTVEGTSNPNLYWYRQAAGRGLQLLFYSVGIGQISSEVPQNLSASRPQDRQFILSSKKLLLSDSGFYLCAWSTRSGTEAFFGQGTRLTVV.

In its sample, this clonotype is medium-sized. The rearrangement uses TRBV3-1 and TRBJ2-1, with 9 bases lining up with TRBD1. Germline loops: CDR1 LGHDT, CDR2 YNNKEL (reference sequence). This CDR3 is 16 amino acids long. The V and J ends lost 3 bases and 4 bases, in that order; junction bases with no gene match: 7. The CDR3 spells CASSQKGQGLYNEQFF. As DNA, the CDR3 is TGTGCCAGCAGCCAGAAGGGACAGGGACTATACAATGAGCAGTTCTTC.

This clonotype was picked up a small number of times. V is TRBV5-4 and J is TRBJ2-7, with D maybe TRBD2 (7 bases). Trimming pared 1 base from V and 0 bases from J, leaving 11 bases between. Looked up from germline, CDR1 is SGHNT and CDR2 is YYREEE (reference sequence). The CDR3 runs to 15 residues. CDR3 protein: CASSLLRGPSYEQYF. The CDR3 region has the DNA TGTGCCAGCAGCTTGTTGCGGGGGCCCTCCTACGAGCAGTACTTC.

There are many counts of this clonotype. The chain has TRBV12-3 or TRBV12-4 and TRBJ2-2, with D perhaps given as TRBD1 or TRBD2 (5 bases each). The CDR3 extends over 18 amino acids. Trimming removed 8 bases at V and 6 bases at J, with 28 bases between. In DNA form, the CDR3 reads TGTGCCAGCTCGAAGTCCGGGGCCTTGTGGGGCCGCGCCGGGGAGCTGTTTTTT. This translates into CASSKSGALWGRAGELFF.

The CDR3 reads CSATGQGADTEAFF. The CDR3 nucleotides read TGCAGTGCTACCGGACAGGGGGCGGACACTGAAGCTTTCTTT. The V and J genes are TRBV20-1 and TRBJ1-1; 11 positions agree with TRBD1. V lost 4 bases, J lost 3 bases, and 4 bases stayed unmatched. Germline V gene lookup returns CDR1 DFQATT and CDR2 SNEGSKA (reference sequence). The CDR3 runs 14 residues.

This clonotype was picked up a small number of times. The chain combines TRBV2 with TRBJ1-5, with TRBD1 as a possible D gene (5 bases). Germline CDR1 is SNHLY and CDR2 is FYNNEI. CDR3 length equals 12 residues. V gave up 4 bases and J gave up 7 bases, with 8 bases separating them. CDR3 DNA sequence: TGTGCCAGCAGTGCCGACAGCCAGCCCCAGCATTTT. It codes for CASSADSQPQHF.

This clonotype has a count of ten or more. V and J are TRBV4-2 and TRBJ2-3; either TRBD1 or TRBD2 may fit D (6 bases each). The CDR3 consists of 17 residues. V was shortened by 1 base and J by 0 bases, with 14 bases between the two germline ends. CDR1 LGHNA and CDR2 YNFKEQ come from the germline V gene. The CDR3 DNA is TGTGCCAGCAGCCAAGTTCCAGGCGGGACAAGCACAGATACGCAGTATTTT. Translated, it gives CASSQVPGGTSTDTQYF.

This clonotype was picked up many times. The rearrangement uses TRBV5-1 and TRBJ1-1; a possible D gene is TRBD1 (6 bases). Trimming pared 0 bases from V and 1 base from J, leaving 10 bases between. Germline V gene sequence: CDR1 SGHRS, CDR2 YFSETQ. The CDR3 loop spans 15 amino acids. The CDR3 spells CASSLAGGENTEAFF. In DNA, the CDR3 is TGCGCCAGCAGCTTGGCCGGGGGCGAGAACACTGAAGCTTTCTTT.

This clonotype was seen many times. J is TRBJ1-5 and V is TRBV25-1; no clear D gene. The CDR3 contains 14 residues. V was shortened by 2 bases and J by 1 base, with 6 bases between the two germline ends. Germline V gene data show CDR1 as MGHDK and CDR2 as SYGVNS. CDR3 sequence reads: CASSEIISNQPQHF. The CDR3 DNA reads as TGTGCCAGCAGTGAAATCATAAGCAATCAGCCCCAGCATTTT.